The clone carrying this T cell receptor (beta chain) appeared a few times. V trimming: 4 bases; J trimming: 5 bases; junction bases outside the gene matches: 5. This CDR3 has 13 amino acids. Germline CDR1 is SGDLS and CDR2 is YYNGEE. In the study's own analysis: Reference gene primer amplification gave estimated nucleated cell counts. Assay used: immunoSEQ multiplex PCR; TCRdb lists only in-frame clones, some missing. V and J calls and clone size follow that table, whereas D and trimming were derived from the DNA. The table has over 300,000 clones, around 85% seen once; the top ten hold 2.2%. This entry comes from a study of blood T cell repertoires in COVID-19. Each recovered donor of Cohort 3 presented with two negative PCRs, clearance, or symptom resolution.

This chain links TRBV9 with TRBJ2-5, with 7 bases fitting TRBD1. The specimen was PBMCs or T cells enriched from blood (not recorded which). This receptor was taken from a man younger than 40 who had recovered from COVID-19. This chain's CDR3 is CASSMTGMETQYF. Here the CDR3 DNA reads TGTGCCAGCAGCATGACAGGGATGGAGACCCAGTACTTC.